The T cell receptor beta chain described here comes from a study of shared clonotypes between healthy human individuals. As for the study in general: Researchers assigned three CD4 naive, three CD4 memory, two CD8 naive and one CD8 memory plate to each donor. Study observations and caveats: Naive subsets typically showed greater estimated richness than memory subsets.

On this clone itself: What it binds is not known.

Profiling relied on immunoSEQ multiplex PCR, and the TCRdb table lists in-frame clones only, not all of them. Of millions of clones in the sample, 90% to 95% are singletons; the top ten hold around 0.15%. In germline, CDR1 is MNHNY, CDR2 SVGAGI (reference sequence). Trimming pared 6 bases from V and 6 bases from J, leaving 11 bases between. The CDR3 totals 13 residues. This chain uses TRBV6-6 with TRBJ2-2; D may be TRBD1 (6 bases). Sequenced sample: naive CD4+ T cells sorted from blood. As to subset: CD45RA+ positively selected. The clonotype comes from a man younger than 30 in good health. The chain's CDR3 is CASSLSGAGELFF. The CDR3 DNA follows: TGTGCCAGCAGCCTCTCAGGGGCCGGGGAGCTGTTTTTT.